The 21 T cell receptor beta chains in this list originate from one sample, sequenced in a study of blood T cell repertoires in COVID-19 (dated by TCRdb to the early 2020s). Library prep was done by the immunoSEQ multiplex PCR assay. TCRdb holds this immuneACCESS table with in-frame rearrangements only. Some clones are missing; in checked studies, unresolved V genes explain under half, and the rest has no known cause. This sample comprises about 170,000 clones, about 85% of them detected only once. The ten largest clones represent about 6.9% of the sample. Sequencing was carried out using peripheral blood. The receptors shown here come from a man older than 75 with COVID-19, enrolled during active disease.

The chain combines TRBV5-1 with TRBJ1-2; unclear D gene. CDR1 and CDR2 (germline): SGHRS, YFSETQ. V was clipped by 4 bases and J by 5 bases, with 12 bases between them. This CDR3 contains 13 residues. DNA of the CDR3: TGCGCCAGCAGCCGGGGTTCAAGATATGGCTACACCTTC. Protein: CASSRGSRYGYTF.

Judged by abundance, this clone is medium-sized. The V and J genes are TRBV10-1 and TRBJ2-1, with 7 bases aligning to TRBD2. Trimming at V came to 6 bases and at J to 1 base, leaving 3 bases not matched to a gene. Per the germline V gene, CDR1 is WNHNN and CDR2 is SYGVQD (reference sequence). The CDR3 loop spans 14 amino acids. In DNA form, the CDR3 reads TGCGCCAGCAGCCTCGGGGGGTCCTACAATGAGCAGTTCTTC. This codes for CASSLGGSYNEQFF.

The chain carries TRBV5-5 and TRBJ1-3; the D is unclear. CDR1 is SGHKS and CDR2 is YYEKEE in the germline V gene (reference sequence). The ends were cut back, 6 bases at V and 3 bases at J, with 7 bases in the middle. This CDR3 comprises 12 residues. CDR3 in DNA: TGTGCCAGCAAGCGTAATGGAAACACCATATATTTT. This codes for CASKRNGNTIYF.

V and J are TRBV5-4 and TRBJ1-1; weak D call: TRBD1 (5 bases). Looked up from germline, CDR1 is SGHNT and CDR2 is YYREEE (reference sequence). V was clipped by 2 bases and J by 7 bases, with 15 bases between them. The CDR3 extends over 14 amino acids. CDR3 region: CASSFGGDGGEAFF. The CDR3 DNA reads as TGTGCCAGCAGCTTCGGAGGGGACGGAGGTGAAGCTTTCTTT.

The chain uses TRBV7-2 and TRBJ1-2; 7 bases fit TRBD1. V was clipped by 1 base and J by 11 bases; unmatched bases: 10. The CDR3 runs to 14 residues. Germline V lookup: CDR1 SGHTA, CDR2 FQGNSA. CDR3 sequence: CASSLGQGGRRYTF. DNA for the CDR3: TGTGCCAGCAGCTTAGGACAGGGCGGGCGACGTTACACCTTC.

For this clone: Other DNA variants within this sample encode the same CDR3. V and J are TRBV5-1 and TRBJ1-2; possibly TRBD1 for D (6 bases). CDR3 length: 14 amino acids. Germline V gene data show CDR1 as SGHRS and CDR2 as YFSETQ. V was clipped by 0 bases and J by 4 bases, with 10 bases between them. The CDR3 sequence: CASSLAQGGYGYTF. CDR3 bases: TGCGCCAGCAGCTTGGCACAGGGCGGCTATGGCTACACCTTC.

Only a few counts were recorded for this clone. The chain uses TRBV9 and TRBJ1-4; maybe TRBD1 (5 bases). With 4 bases removed from V and 7 bases from J, the gap between germline ends came to 14 bases. CDR1 is SGDLS, CDR2 YYNGEE, per germline. The CDR3 is 14 amino acids. The CDR3: CASSPRADSEKLFF. The CDR3 DNA follows: TGTGCCAGCAGCCCACGAGCCGACAGTGAAAAACTGTTTTTT.

This clone was seen a few times. V gene TRBV2 combines with J gene TRBJ2-3; 7 bases are shared with TRBD2. The CDR3 covers 13 residues. The V gene's germline CDR1 is SNHLY and CDR2 FYNNEI. The J segment lost 6 bases and the V segment lost 2 bases, leaving 2 bases of the junction unmatched. CDR3 nucleotide sequence: TGTGCCAGCAGTGAATCGGGGGGTGATACGCAGTATTTT. Protein sequence: CASSESGGDTQYF.

The chain has TRBV10-3 and TRBJ2-1; possible D gene TRBD2, 5 bases. This CDR3 has 14 residues. Trimming took 4 bases from V and 4 from J, leaving 11 bases between them. The germline V gene encodes CDR1 ENHRY and CDR2 SYGVKD. The CDR3 DNA is TGTGCCATCAGTGGAGGGAGCCTTTACAATGAGCAGTTCTTC. This encodes CAISGGSLYNEQFF.

The V gene is TRBV5-8, the J gene TRBJ1-3; no clear D gene. The ends were cut back, 3 bases at V and 0 bases at J, with 10 bases in the middle. Germline-derived CDR1 and CDR2 are SGHTS and YDEGEE. The CDR3 has 15 residues. For the CDR3, the DNA is TGTGCCAGCAGCTGGGCCCGAAACTCTGGAAACACCATATATTTT. Residues: CASSWARNSGNTIYF.

This clone turned up a few times. The gene calls are TRBV2 and TRBJ2-5; 8 positions agree with TRBD1. The junction had 12 bases not matched to a gene; V was cut back by 7 bases and J by 5 bases. Germline V gene sequence: CDR1 SNHLY, CDR2 FYNNEI. CDR3 length: 15 residues. For the CDR3, the DNA is TGTGCCAGCAACGGTGGGTCAGGGGGCAGGGAGACCCAGTACTTC. Translation: CASNGGSGGRETQYF. Full variable domain (missing parts from reference TRBV2 and TRBJ2-5): EPEVTQTPSHQVTQMGQEVILRCVPISNHLYFYWYRQILGQKVEFLVSFYNNEISEKSEIFDDQFSVERPDGSNFTLKIRSTKLEDSAMYFCASNGGSGGRETQYFGPGTRLLVL.

The V gene is TRBV21-1, the J gene TRBJ2-5; the DNA was not compared with TRBD2, the D call given in the table. TRBV21-1 is a known pseudogene. The CDR3 is 21 amino acids. CDR3 sequence (DNA): TGTGCCAGCAGCAAAAAAGGCCCTATGGGGGGGTGGGGAGGATACCAAGAGACCCAGTACTTC. Amino acid sequence: CASSKKGPMGGWGGYQETQYF.

This clone appeared once. This chain joins TRBV3-1 (or the pseudogene TRBV3-2) and TRBJ2-2, with a weak D call TRBD2 (6 bases). V lost 3 bases, J lost 7 bases, and 18 bases lay in between. Germline loops: CDR1 LGHDT, CDR2 YNNKEL (reference sequence). The CDR3 has 16 residues. In nucleotides, the CDR3 is TGTGCCAGCAGCCACCGGGGAGGAGAGCCGAACGGGGAGCTGTTTTTT. Protein product: CASSHRGGEPNGELFF.

V is TRBV3-1 (or the pseudogene TRBV3-2) and J is TRBJ1-5; weak D call: TRBD1 (6 bases). Deletions cut 1 base from V and 9 bases from J, with 13 bases between. Germline-derived CDR1 and CDR2 are LGHDT and YNNKEL (reference sequence). The CDR3 has 14 residues. The CDR3 nucleotides read TGTGCCAGCAGCCAAGGGTTACAGGGACGGCCCCAGCATTTT. Translating gives CASSQGLQGRPQHF.

The V gene is TRBV5-1, the J gene TRBJ1-4; possible D gene TRBD1, 6 bases. CDR3 length: 13 residues. Germline CDR1 reads SGHRS; CDR2 reads YFSETQ. V dropped 5 bases and J dropped 8 bases, with 13 bases sitting between them. This CDR3 reads CASRTGFSEKLFF. Here the CDR3 DNA reads TGCGCCAGCAGGACAGGTTTCTCGGAAAAACTGTTTTTT.

The chain has TRBV4-1 and TRBJ2-3; TRBD2 matches 15 bases. Germline V CDR1 and CDR2: MGHRA, YSYEKL. The CDR3 has 15 amino acids. The V gene end was trimmed by 5 bases and the J gene end by 9 bases; junction bases not matched to a gene: 6. The CDR3 region is CASSFGLAGGETQYF. DNA for the CDR3: TGCGCCAGCAGCTTCGGACTAGCGGGGGGGGAGACGCAGTATTTT.

The chain is built from TRBV15 and TRBJ1-5, with 8 bases lining up with TRBD1. The V and J ends lost 4 bases and 2 bases, in that order; junction bases with no gene match: 4. The CDR3 spans 15 residues. Germline lookup yields CDR1 LNHNV and CDR2 YYDKDF (reference sequence). The CDR3 sequence: CATSMDRAGNQPQHF. The DNA of the CDR3 is TGTGCCACCAGCATGGACAGGGCTGGCAATCAGCCCCAGCATTTT.

This chain joins TRBV7-6 and TRBJ2-2, with TRBD1 as a possible D gene (5 bases). Germline assignment: CDR1 SGHVS and CDR2 FNYEAQ. The CDR3 is made up of 14 amino acids. The V end was cut by 2 bases, the J end by 1 base, with 5 bases between. CDR3 amino acids: CASSLTGNTGELFF. The CDR3, as DNA: TGTGCCAGCAGCTTAACAGGGAACACCGGGGAGCTGTTTTTT.

The V call is TRBV20-1, the J call TRBJ1-6; perhaps TRBD1 as D (5 bases). Germline V gene sequence: CDR1 DFQATT, CDR2 SNEGSKA (reference sequence). The CDR3 is 11 residues long. The CDR3 DNA is TGCAGCCAGGGTCAGAATTCACCCCTCCACTTT. Translated: CSQGQNSPLHF.

J is TRBJ2-1 and V is TRBV21-1; TRBD1 reflects the table's D call only, with no check against the DNA. TRBV21-1 is deemed a pseudogene. The CDR3 has 14 amino acids. The CDR3 nucleotides read TGTGCCAGCAGCAAAGTCAGGCTCTCCAATGAGCAGTTCTTC. Translating gives CASSKVRLSNEQFF.

The chain is built from TRBV5-1 and TRBJ1-4; maybe TRBD1 (6 bases). CDR1 is SGHRS, CDR2 YFSETQ, per germline. The V end lost 0 bases, the J end lost 3 bases, and 12 bases lay between the germline ends. CDR3 length equals 16 residues. CDR3 in amino acids: CASSLVQGGANEKLFF. Written as DNA, the CDR3 is TGCGCCAGCAGCTTGGTACAGGGAGGGGCTAATGAAAAACTGTTTTTT. The whole variable domain, filled in from reference TRBV5-1 and TRBJ1-4, reads KAGVTQTPRYLIKTRGQQVTLSCSPISGHRSVSWYQQTPGQGLQFLFEYFSETQRNKGNFPGRFSGRQFSNSRSEMNVSTLELGDSALYLCASSLVQGGANEKLFFGSGTQLSVL.